The present T cell receptor (beta chain) was sequenced within a study of cytomegalovirus exposure and HLA in healthy donors. Study-wide points: What TCR beta sequences reportedly achieved was accurate prediction of HLA-A and HLA-B alleles in most subjects. Donors belonging to an Asian-associated ancestry cluster reportedly showed fewer N-insertions in productive TCRs than the roughly 670-donor mean, according to what a later analysis found. The later analysis indicated that the majority of CMV-associated TCR beta chains appeared HLA-restricted.

Details on this clone: What it recognizes is unknown.

Researchers ran the PCR with 60 Vbeta and 13 Jbeta primers. The table came from immunoSEQ multiplex PCR; TCRdb's copy has only in-frame clones and leaves some out. Counted here are some 88,000 clones, approximately 71% occurring once; the ten biggest clones make up 16%. After removal of 4 bases from V and 4 bases from J, the junction contained 3 bases not matched to a gene. Looked up from germline, CDR1 is SEHNR and CDR2 is FQNEAQ (reference sequence). This CDR3 has 13 residues. The chain combines TRBV7-9 with TRBJ1-2; TRBD1 aligns across 7 bases. This sequence was found in a woman under 30 in good health and CMV-seropositive. Sequencing was carried out using PBMCs. CDR3 region: CASSWWTGYGYTF. The CDR3 nucleotides read TGTGCCAGCAGCTGGTGGACAGGCTATGGCTACACCTTC. Using reference TRBV7-9 and TRBJ1-2 for the parts outside the CDR3, the full variable domain is DTGVSQNPRHKITKRGQNVTFRCDPISEHNRLYWYRQTLGQGPEFLTYFQNEAQLEKSRLLSDRFSAERPKGSFSTLEIQRTEQGDSAMYLCASSWWTGYGYTFGSGTRLTVV.